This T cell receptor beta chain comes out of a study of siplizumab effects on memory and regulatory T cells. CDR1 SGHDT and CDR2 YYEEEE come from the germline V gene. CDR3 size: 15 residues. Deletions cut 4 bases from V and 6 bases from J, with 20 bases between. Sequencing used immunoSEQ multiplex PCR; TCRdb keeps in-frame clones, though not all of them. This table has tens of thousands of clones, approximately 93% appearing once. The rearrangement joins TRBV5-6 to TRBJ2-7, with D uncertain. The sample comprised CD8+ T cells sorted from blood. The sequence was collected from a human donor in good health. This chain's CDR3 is CASSPPTQPGSEQYF. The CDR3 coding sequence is TGTGCCAGCAGCCCCCCCACTCAGCCGGGTTCCGAGCAGTACTTC.